This section outlines one T cell receptor beta chain sequence together with its context. Its antigen remains unidentified. Germline V CDR1 and CDR2: SGHTA, FQGNSA. The junction had 14 bases not matched to a gene; V was cut back by 4 bases and J by 7 bases. The CDR3 runs to 18 residues. The data originate from a study of PD-L1 blockade in urothelial cancer. Study summary: From 2014, patients received atezolizumab, given as 1,200 mg intravenously every 3 weeks. Across blood samples, T cells had a median count of roughly 140,000.

Study results and limitations: Larger 3-week expansion of tumor-associated blood clones was seen in durable-benefit patients.

Only in-frame clones appear in the TCRdb table, and some are missing; sequencing was by immunoSEQ multiplex PCR. In the table there are about 120,000 clones, around nine tenths of which are singletons. Time point here: peripheral blood 6 weeks after treatment start. Sequencing was performed on PBMCs, taken around atezolizumab (anti-PD-L1) treatment. The receptor comes from a man in his 60s with urothelial cancer. The chain carries TRBV7-2 and TRBJ2-7, with TRBD2 matching 15 bases. CDR3 bases: TGTGCCAGCAGCTCAGGGACTAGCGGGAGGATCGGAAAAGGAGAGCAGTACTTC. It codes for CASSSGTSGRIGKGEQYF. The full variable domain, completed using reference TRBV7-2 and TRBJ2-7, is GAGVSQSPSNKVTEKGKDVELRCDPISGHTALYWYRQSLGQGLEFLIYFQGNSAPDKSGLPSDRFSAERTGGSVSTLTIQRTQQEDSAVYLCASSSGTSGRIGKGEQYFGPGTRLTVT.